The clone carrying this TCR beta chain was seen only a few times. Other DNA sequences of this sample code for an identical CDR3. The CDR3 sequence is 14 residues long. Trimming pared 4 bases from V and 2 bases from J, leaving 12 bases between. The germline CDR1 and CDR2 sequences are SGHRS and YFSETQ. This specimen belongs to a study of beta chain features in type 1 diabetes. Expressed TCRB transcripts were sequenced because the isolated RNA had all been reverse transcribed beforehand. The method was immunoSEQ multiplex PCR; TCRdb's version includes in-frame clones alone and lacks a portion of them. The sample comprises about 350,000 clones, around 19% of which are singletons, and around 0.044% rests with the top ten.

The sequenced sample was naive CD4+ T cells from blood. The gene calls are TRBV5-1 and TRBJ1-1; perhaps TRBD1 as D (5 bases). The TCR comes from a woman between 18 and 29 years old in good health. The DNA of the CDR3 is TGCGCCAGCAGCCTGGGGGGGGTAAACACTGAAGCTTTCTTT. Its translation is CASSLGGVNTEAFF.